The 17 T cell receptor beta chains below come from one sample, sequenced in a study of vaccination effects on CD4 cells after COVID-19. Repertoires were generated with immunoSEQ multiplex PCR, while TCRdb's copy carries only in-frame clones and drops some. Of around 47,000 clones listed, around 74% are singletons. Their antigen targets remain unknown. The ViraFEST assay expanded antigen-specific CD4+ T cells with viral peptide pools before sequencing. Culturing for ten to eleven days preceded CD4+ T cell isolation. The person had a PCR-confirmed SARS-CoV-2 infection during March to December 2020. The specimen comprised CD4+ T cells from PBMCs cultured with a peptide pool, sampled before COVID-19 vaccination. These receptors all stem from a human donor who had a prior SARS-CoV-2 infection.

DNA for the CDR3: TGCAGTGCTAGTGGCGGGGGGTTGGATACGCAGTATTTT. Its translation: CSASGGGLDTQYF. This chain links TRBV20-1 with TRBJ2-3, with TRBD2 matching over 8 bases. V gave up 3 bases and J gave up 6 bases; unmatched junction bases: 5. The CDR3 runs to 13 residues. Germline V gene data show CDR1 as DFQATT and CDR2 as SNEGSKA (reference sequence).

V usage is TRBV7-2 and J usage is TRBJ1-3, with 7 bases matching TRBD1. The CDR3 contains 17 residues. The germline V gene has CDR1 SGHTA and CDR2 FQGNSA. Trimming took 5 bases from V and 4 from J; bases not matched to a gene: 14. The CDR3 is CASSQNTGVLSGNTIYF. The CDR3 DNA reads as TGTGCCAGCAGCCAAAACACAGGGGTACTGTCCGGAAACACCATATATTTT.

This clone has only one observation. V and J are TRBV6-2 or TRBV6-3 and TRBJ2-5, with 7 bases fitting TRBD2. The J segment lost 5 bases and the V segment lost 5 bases, leaving 14 bases of the junction unmatched. Germline CDR1 is MNHEY and CDR2 is SVGEGT. The CDR3 runs to 16 residues. Here the CDR3 reads CASSTFPWTRRETQYF. The DNA for the CDR3 is TGTGCCAGCAGTACATTTCCTTGGACTAGGAGGGAGACCCAGTACTTC.

The genes are TRBV5-6 and TRBJ2-7; a possible D gene is TRBD2 (5 bases). V lost 5 bases and J lost 7, with 19 bases in between. From germline, CDR1 is SGHDT and CDR2 YYEEEE. The CDR3 runs 14 residues. The CDR3 nucleotides read TGTGCCAGCAGTTCAGTAACTCCGGGGTTGGAGCAGTACTTC. Protein sequence: CASSSVTPGLEQYF.

This chain joins TRBV9 and TRBJ2-5; D could derive from TRBD1 or TRBD2 (5 bases each). The CDR3 totals 17 residues. Deletions cut 4 bases from V and 2 bases from J, with 21 bases between. The germline V gene encodes CDR1 SGDLS and CDR2 YYNGEE. CDR3 sequence reads: CASSPIPLGAGQETQYF. Here the CDR3 DNA reads TGTGCCAGCAGCCCCATACCCCTCGGGGCAGGGCAAGAGACCCAGTACTTC.

J is TRBJ1-3 and V is TRBV9; 7 bases fit TRBD1. V dropped 4 bases and J dropped 0; count of bases not matched to a gene: 4. Germline V gene data show CDR1 as SGDLS and CDR2 as YYNGEE. The CDR3 spans 15 residues. The chain's CDR3 is CASSNDRASGNTIYF. As DNA, the CDR3 is TGTGCCAGCAGCAACGACAGGGCCTCTGGAAACACCATATATTTT.

This clone was observed once. This chain connects TRBV4-2 to TRBJ1-6; D gene uncertain. The germline gives CDR1 LGHNA, CDR2 YNFKEQ. Trimming took off 3 bases at V and 7 bases at J, with 19 bases between the two ends. The CDR3 loop spans 17 amino acids. CDR3 amino acids: CASSQAGRPMRNSPLHF. The CDR3 DNA reads TGTGCCAGCAGCCAGGCCGGTAGGCCTATGAGGAATTCACCCCTCCACTTT.

The genes are TRBV5-1 and TRBJ1-2, with D perhaps matching TRBD1 (5 bases). Germline V CDR1 and CDR2: SGHRS, YFSETQ. Trimming pared 6 bases from V and 3 bases from J, leaving 12 bases between. This CDR3 has 13 residues. CDR3 region: CASNPGGDYGYTF. The CDR3 nucleotides are TGCGCCAGCAACCCTGGGGGGGACTATGGCTACACCTTC.

This chain uses TRBV18 with TRBJ2-2, with D possibly being TRBD1 (6 bases). Germline CDR1 is KGHSH and CDR2 is LQKENI. V was trimmed by 3 bases and J by 0 bases, leaving 17 bases between them. The CDR3 sequence is 18 residues long. Here the CDR3 reads CASSPTIGTSSNTGELFF. The CDR3 region has the DNA TGTGCCAGCTCACCCACCATCGGGACATCCTCGAACACCGGGGAGCTGTTTTTT. The whole variable domain, filled in from reference TRBV18 and TRBJ2-2, reads NAGVMQNPRHLVRRRGQEARLRCSPMKGHSHVYWYRQLPEEGLKFMVYLQKENIIDESGMPKERFSAEFPKEGPSILRIQQVVRGDSAAYFCASSPTIGTSSNTGELFFGEGSRLTVL.

The V and J genes are TRBV5-4 and TRBJ2-1; 7 bases agree with TRBD2. CDR1 and CDR2 (germline): SGHNT, YYREEE (reference sequence). The V and J ends lost 0 bases and 9 bases, in that order; junction bases with no gene match: 9. The CDR3 sequence is 15 residues long. The CDR3 loop reads CASSLEGGRSPEQFF. Written as DNA, the CDR3 is TGTGCCAGCAGCTTGGAGGGCGGGAGAAGCCCTGAGCAGTTCTTC.

The V and J genes are TRBV11-2 and TRBJ2-7, with D unclear. This CDR3 has 15 residues. With 5 bases removed from V and 0 bases from J, the gap between germline ends came to 14 bases. CDR1 and CDR2 from the germline V gene are SGHAT and FQNNGV. CDR3 amino acids: CASSRVWARSYEQYF. Here the CDR3 DNA reads TGTGCCAGCAGCCGGGTCTGGGCCCGCTCCTACGAGCAGTACTTC.

The genes are TRBV5-1 and TRBJ2-1, with TRBD2 identical over 13 bases. With V trimmed by 0 bases and J by 8 bases, 11 bases remained unmatched. The CDR3 consists of 18 residues. The V gene's germline CDR1 is SGHRS and CDR2 YFSETQ. The CDR3 DNA follows: TGCGCCAGCAGCTTGGGGACTAGCGGGGGCACGTTTCTGGATGAGCAGTTCTTC. Translation gives CASSLGTSGGTFLDEQFF.

The chain joins TRBV29-1 to TRBJ1-4; D not certain. The germline V gene has CDR1 SQVTM and CDR2 ANQGSEA. The CDR3 extends over 12 amino acids. With 5 bases removed from V and 5 bases from J, the gap between germline ends came to 9 bases. The CDR3 reads CSVWPENEKLFF. CDR3 in DNA: TGCAGCGTTTGGCCGGAGAATGAAAAACTGTTTTTT. Based on the CDR3 plus reference TRBV29-1 and TRBJ1-4, the full variable domain is SAVISQKPSRDICQRGTSLTIQCQVDSQVTMMFWYRQQPGQSLTLIATANQGSEATYESGFVIDKFPISRPNLTFSTLTVSNMSPEDSSIYLCSVWPENEKLFFGSGTQLSVL.

In DNA form, the CDR3 reads TGTGCCTGGAGTGTAAAGTCCGGTCCTAATGAAAAACTGTTTTTT. Protein sequence: CAWSVKSGPNEKLFF. The rearrangement uses TRBV30 and TRBJ1-4; D is uncertain. V was pared by 0 bases and J by 3 bases, with 11 bases between. This CDR3 region has 15 residues. Germline V CDR1 and CDR2: GTSNPN, SVGIG (reference sequence).

V gene TRBV2 combines with J gene TRBJ1-2; D is ambiguous. V gave up 6 bases and J gave up 6 bases, with 14 bases separating them. The CDR3 consists of 13 residues. The germline V gene encodes CDR1 SNHLY and CDR2 FYNNEI. CDR3 nucleotide sequence: TGTGCCAGCAGCGTATCGCCAGAGAATGGCTACACCTTC. Protein product: CASSVSPENGYTF. The full variable domain, in which reference TRBV2 and TRBJ1-2 provide the parts outside the CDR3, is EPEVTQTPSHQVTQMGQEVILRCVPISNHLYFYWYRQILGQKVEFLVSFYNNEISEKSEIFDDQFSVERPDGSNFTLKIRSTKLEDSAMYFCASSVSPENGYTFGSGTRLTVV.

This clone came up a few times. The chain recombines TRBV11-1 with TRBJ2-5; TRBD2 is a possible D gene (6 bases). V lost 1 base, J lost 4 bases, and 13 bases lay in between. This CDR3 has 15 amino acids. CDR1 and CDR2 (germline): SGHAT, FQDESV (reference sequence). The DNA for the CDR3 is TGTGCCAGCAGCTTAGGAGGCGGGATAATAGAGACCCAGTACTTC. Amino acid sequence: CASSLGGGIIETQYF.

This clone was observed a single time. This chain connects TRBV6-5 to TRBJ1-3; D is unclear. The CDR3 runs to 15 residues. V lost 0 bases, J lost 4 bases, and 10 bases lay in between. Germline CDR1 is MNHEY and CDR2 is SVGAGI. This CDR3 reads CASSYSKAAGNTIYF. CDR3 DNA sequence: TGTGCCAGCAGTTACTCGAAAGCAGCCGGAAACACCATATATTTT.